This record concerns one T cell receptor (beta chain) sequence. Its specificity is not known. TCRdb re-called the RACE reads with MiXCR, one entry per CDR3 protein. This table holds roughly 100,000 distinct CDR3 sequences, 12% found once. The sample is drawn from a study of human T cells and chemical hapten exposure. Study-wide context: Sensitizing treatment utilized 2% DPC over a roughly 2 cm by roughly 2 cm portion of upper inner arm skin. The study enrolled mostly female patients with alopecia areata, totalis or universalis. TCR yield per sample varied, mainly due to pooled library volumes. General study results and limits: No shift was seen in TCRs above 1 in 1000 frequency with DPC sensitization.

CDR3 length: 17 residues. CDR1 is SGHVS, CDR2 FQNEAQ, per germline. The V end was cut by 1 base, the J end by 3 bases, with 13 bases between. Time point in this sample: pre-sensitization, week 0. The treatment denotes: therapeutic diphenylcyclopropenone sensitization with weekly scalp DPC. The chain uses TRBV7-8 and TRBJ1-6; D unclear. The TCR was taken from a woman between 50 and 59 years old with alopecia areata. Some clones in this sample may be carry-over from other donors' samples. The input for sequencing was whole blood, taken in connection with sensitization to the hapten diphenylcyclopropenone (DPC). The CDR3 is CASSLGPRQVYNSPLHF. Here the CDR3 DNA reads TGTGCCAGCAGCTTAGGCCCGCGGCAGGTCTATAATTCACCCCTCCACTTT.